One sample yielded the 23 T cell receptor beta chains listed below, sequenced in a study of blood T cells in healthy people across ages. A second 7 to 11 cycle PCR used barcoded and J-beta primers. TCRdb re-called the 5' RACE reads with MiXCR, one entry per CDR3 protein. The sample contains under 2 million distinct CDR3 sequences, approximately 32% of which appear only once. Material for sequencing was blood. These receptors came from a young woman in good health.

This clonotype came up a few times. The chain combines TRBV9 with TRBJ2-7, with 9 bases fitting TRBD1. Trimming removed 2 bases from V and 4 bases from J; junction bases left unmatched: 4. There are 14 residues in the CDR3. Per the germline V gene, CDR1 is SGDLS and CDR2 is YYNGEE. The CDR3 nucleotides read TGTGCCAGCAGCGTCGGGACAGGGTTTTACGAGCAGTACTTC. Its protein product is CASSVGTGFYEQYF. The full variable domain, completed using reference TRBV9 and TRBJ2-7, is DSGVTQTPKHLITATGQRVTLRCSPRSGDLSVYWYQQSLDQGLQFLIQYYNGEERAKGNILERFSAQQFPDLHSELNLSSLELGDSALYFCASSVGTGFYEQYFGPGTRLTVT.

This clonotype came up a few times. The chain links TRBV7-2 to TRBJ2-3; TRBD2 is a possible D gene (5 bases). Germline V gene data show CDR1 as SGHTA and CDR2 as FQGNSA. The CDR3 has 14 amino acids. V lost 2 bases to trimming and J lost 2 bases, with 8 bases between them. The CDR3 sequence: CASSLTRATDTQYF. As DNA, the CDR3 is TGTGCCAGCAGCTTAACTAGGGCCACAGATACGCAGTATTTT.

The CDR3: CASSLIQGGEKLFF. The CDR3 bases are TGTGCCAGCAGCCTAATCCAGGGTGGAGAAAAACTGTTTTTT. The chain couples TRBV3-1 to TRBJ1-4; D might be TRBD1 (5 bases). There are 14 residues in the CDR3. Between the trimmed V and J ends, which lost 4 bases and 8 bases, there was a span of 14 bases. CDR1 LGHDT and CDR2 YNNKEL come from the germline V gene (reference sequence).

This clonotype was seen at least ten times. The J gene is TRBJ2-1, the V gene TRBV20-1; the D gene is possibly TRBD2 (5 bases). V lost 8 bases to trimming and J lost 9 bases, with 26 bases between them. The CDR3 spans 15 residues. The germline V gene has CDR1 DFQATT and CDR2 SNEGSKA (reference sequence). In DNA form, the CDR3 reads TGCAGTACCGAGGGTGACGCGCCCCTAGGTGCTGAGCAGTTCTTC. It is translated as CSTEGDAPLGAEQFF.

In this sample, this clonotype turned up many times. The J gene is TRBJ2-3, the V gene TRBV27; 7 bases match TRBD2. Looked up from germline, CDR1 is MNHEY and CDR2 is SMNVEV (reference sequence). CDR3 length: 15 amino acids. The V and J ends lost 3 bases and 4 bases, in that order; junction bases with no gene match: 7. The CDR3: CASSFDLAEADTQYF. The DNA of the CDR3 is TGTGCCAGCAGTTTTGATCTAGCGGAGGCAGATACGCAGTATTTT.

The table lists this clonotype with a few counts. The chain carries TRBV7-2 and TRBJ2-5; D possibly corresponds to TRBD2 (6 bases). Germline lookup yields CDR1 SGHTA and CDR2 FQGNSA. The V end lost 3 bases, the J end lost 5 bases, and 13 bases lay between the germline ends. The CDR3 totals 14 residues. CDR3 residues: CASSFIAGWETQYF. CDR3 in DNA: TGTGCCAGCAGCTTTATTGCGGGATGGGAGACCCAGTACTTC.

The chain links TRBV4-1 to TRBJ2-5, with 10 positions matching TRBD1. Germline-derived CDR1 and CDR2 are MGHRA and YSYEKL. This CDR3 is 15 amino acids long. V was pared by 0 bases and J by 6 bases, with 4 bases of the junction left unmatched. The chain's CDR3 is CASSQDRDRGKTQYF. The CDR3, as DNA: TGCGCCAGCAGCCAAGATCGGGACAGGGGAAAGACCCAGTACTTC.

This clonotype appeared a single time. The CDR3 reads CASSQRRTANEKLFF. The CDR3 DNA reads TGTGCCAGCAGCCAACGACGGACAGCTAATGAAAAACTGTTTTTT. V is TRBV14 and J is TRBJ1-4, with D perhaps matching TRBD1 (6 bases). Per the germline V gene, CDR1 is SGHDN and CDR2 is FVKESK. The CDR3 spans 15 residues. V shed 2 bases and J shed 3 bases, with 10 bases lying between them.

The table lists this clonotype with a count of one. The rearrangement uses TRBV7-2 and TRBJ2-1; 9 bases line up with TRBD1. Germline trimming cut 5 bases from V and 4 bases from J; bases unmatched to any gene: 6. Germline CDR1 SGHTA, CDR2 FQGNSA. The CDR3 loop spans 15 amino acids. The CDR3 loop reads CASSTRTGAYNEQFF. CDR3 bases: TGTGCCAGCAGCACCCGGACAGGGGCATACAATGAGCAGTTCTTC.

This clonotype was observed at least ten times. The chain couples TRBV7-2 to TRBJ2-3, with D perhaps TRBD1 (5 bases). V lost 5 bases to trimming and J lost 6 bases, with 12 bases between them. From germline, CDR1 is SGHTA and CDR2 FQGNSA. There are 13 residues in the CDR3. CDR3 protein: CASSPVRADTQYF. The CDR3 DNA reads TGTGCCAGCAGCCCCGTCAGGGCTGATACGCAGTATTTT.

The chain couples TRBV5-1 to TRBJ2-1; TRBD1 aligns across 10 bases. CDR3 size: 15 residues. Germline CDR1 SGHRS, CDR2 YFSETQ. Trimming at V came to 2 bases and at J to 7 bases, leaving 6 bases not matched to a gene. CDR3 amino acids: CASSFGDRGYNEQFF. Here the CDR3 DNA reads TGCGCCAGCAGCTTTGGGGACAGGGGTTATAATGAGCAGTTCTTC.

This clonotype was seen a few times. V usage is TRBV27 and J usage is TRBJ2-5; D unclear. V shed 1 base and J shed 3 bases, with 9 bases lying between them. Germline assignment: CDR1 MNHEY and CDR2 SMNVEV (reference sequence). The CDR3 contains 14 residues. The chain's CDR3 is CASSLWAGEETQYF. In DNA form, the CDR3 reads TGTGCCAGCAGTTTATGGGCAGGAGAAGAGACCCAGTACTTC.

This clonotype was seen a single time. The chain joins TRBV7-9 to TRBJ1-2, with 11 bases lining up with TRBD1. J lost 5 bases, V lost 3 bases, and 5 bases had no gene match. The CDR3 runs 15 residues. Per germline, CDR1 SEHNR and CDR2 FQNEAQ (reference sequence). CDR3 loop: CASSFPGQGDYGYTF. In DNA, the CDR3 is TGTGCCAGCAGCTTCCCGGGACAGGGGGATTATGGCTACACCTTC.

The chain joins TRBV7-2 to TRBJ2-1, with 11 nucleotides matching TRBD2. With V trimmed by 4 bases and J by 7 bases, 6 bases remained unmatched. CDR3 length equals 15 residues. The germline CDR1 and CDR2 sequences are SGHTA and FQGNSA. The CDR3 is CASSSFTSGRNEQFF. CDR3 coding DNA: TGTGCCAGCAGCTCTTTCACTAGCGGGAGAAATGAGCAGTTCTTC.

The chain links TRBV30 to TRBJ2-1; 8 bases agree with TRBD2. CDR1 is GTSNPN and CDR2 is SVGIG in the germline V gene (reference sequence). The CDR3 contains 14 residues. Germline trimming cut 1 base from V and 4 bases from J; bases unmatched to any gene: 3. Here the CDR3 DNA reads TGTGCCTGGAGTGCGGGGACTAGATACAATGAGCAGTTCTTC. Amino acid sequence: CAWSAGTRYNEQFF. Supplemented by reference TRBV30 and TRBJ2-1, the full variable domain reads SQTIHQWPATLVQPVGSPLSLECTVEGTSNPNLYWYRQAAGRGLQLLFYSVGIGQISSEVPQNLSASRPQDRQFILSSKKLLLSDSGFYLCAWSAGTRYNEQFFGPGTRLTVL.

This chain links TRBV9 with TRBJ2-1; 7 bases line up with TRBD2. Germline loops: CDR1 SGDLS, CDR2 YYNGEE. The ends lost 0 bases at V and 0 bases at J; junction bases unmatched: 3. There are 16 residues in the CDR3. CDR3 sequence: CASSVGGRLSYNEQFF. The DNA of the CDR3 is TGTGCCAGCAGCGTAGGCGGGAGACTCTCCTACAATGAGCAGTTCTTC. The whole variable domain, filled in from reference TRBV9 and TRBJ2-1, reads DSGVTQTPKHLITATGQRVTLRCSPRSGDLSVYWYQQSLDQGLQFLIQYYNGEERAKGNILERFSAQQFPDLHSELNLSSLELGDSALYFCASSVGGRLSYNEQFFGPGTRLTVL.

The chain recombines TRBV10-3 with TRBJ1-3; no clear D. This CDR3 has 12 residues. Germline V gene data show CDR1 as ENHRY and CDR2 as SYGVKD. V shed 8 bases and J shed 0 bases, with 5 bases lying between them. CDR3 region: CAIASSGNTIYF. CDR3 sequence (DNA): TGTGCCATCGCAAGCTCTGGAAACACCATATATTTT.

Only a few counts were recorded for this clonotype. J is TRBJ2-3 and V is TRBV20-1; tentatively, D is TRBD1 (6 bases). Per the germline V gene, CDR1 is DFQATT and CDR2 is SNEGSKA (reference sequence). Deletions cut 3 bases from V and 2 bases from J, with 9 bases between. The CDR3 consists of 13 residues. The CDR3 DNA is TGCAGTGCTAGTCGGGACAACACAGATACGCAGTATTTT. Translation gives CSASRDNTDTQYF.

In its sample, this clonotype was seen a few times. The DNA of the CDR3 is TGTGCCAGCAGCGGTGACTCGGGAGTCGGTTACAATGAGCAGTTCTTC. It yields the protein CASSGDSGVGYNEQFF. The chain couples TRBV5-6 to TRBJ2-1, with D tentatively TRBD2 (6 bases). Trimming removed 4 bases from V and 4 bases from J, with 18 bases in between. Germline CDR1 is SGHDT and CDR2 is YYEEEE. The CDR3 covers 16 residues.

CDR3 nucleotide sequence: TGTGCCACCAGCAGAGATGGGTCAGGGGGGACCTACGAGCAGTACTTC. As protein: CATSRDGSGGTYEQYF. V and J are TRBV15 and TRBJ2-7; D perhaps matches TRBD1 (7 bases). The V and J ends lost 0 bases and 2 bases respectively, with 14 bases between them. CDR1 and CDR2 (germline): LNHNV, YYDKDF (reference sequence). The CDR3 consists of 16 residues.

V is TRBV5-1 and J is TRBJ2-1, with 11 bases matching TRBD1. There are 13 residues in the CDR3. The V gene end was trimmed by 5 bases and the J gene end by 10 bases; junction bases not matched to a gene: 5. The germline CDR1 and CDR2 sequences are SGHRS and YFSETQ. The CDR3 protein is CASRDRGRGEQFF. In DNA form, the CDR3 reads TGCGCCAGCAGGGACAGGGGGCGCGGGGAGCAGTTCTTC.

The rearrangement joins TRBV6-5 to TRBJ2-2; perhaps TRBD1 as D (6 bases). This CDR3 is built from 19 residues. Trimming took 2 bases from V and 4 from J, leaving 23 bases between them. The V gene's germline CDR1 is MNHEY and CDR2 SVGAGI. The CDR3 is CASSYLPLWHRAFTGELFF. In DNA form, the CDR3 reads TGTGCCAGCAGTTACCTCCCTTTGTGGCACAGGGCATTCACCGGGGAGCTGTTTTTT.

Ten or more counts support this clonotype. The chain combines TRBV4-1 with TRBJ2-7; TRBD2 aligns across 7 bases. The V gene end was trimmed by 1 base and the J gene end by 4 bases; junction bases not matched to a gene: 7. Germline CDR1 is MGHRA and CDR2 is YSYEKL. The CDR3 is made up of 15 amino acids. Here the CDR3 reads CASSQGWGGDYEQYF. The CDR3, as DNA: TGCGCCAGCAGCCAAGGATGGGGGGGTGATTACGAGCAGTACTTC.